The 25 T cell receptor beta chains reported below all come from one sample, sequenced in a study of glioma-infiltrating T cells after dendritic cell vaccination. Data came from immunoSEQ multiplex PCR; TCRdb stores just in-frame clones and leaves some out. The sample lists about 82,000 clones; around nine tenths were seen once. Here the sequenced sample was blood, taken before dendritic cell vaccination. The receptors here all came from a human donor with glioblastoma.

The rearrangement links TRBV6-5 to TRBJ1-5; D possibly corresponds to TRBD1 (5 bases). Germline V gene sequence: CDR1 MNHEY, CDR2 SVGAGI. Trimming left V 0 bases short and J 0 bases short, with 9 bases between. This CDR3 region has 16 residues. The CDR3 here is CASSYSGDPSNQPQHF. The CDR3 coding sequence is TGTGCCAGCAGTTACTCAGGGGATCCTAGCAATCAGCCCCAGCATTTT.

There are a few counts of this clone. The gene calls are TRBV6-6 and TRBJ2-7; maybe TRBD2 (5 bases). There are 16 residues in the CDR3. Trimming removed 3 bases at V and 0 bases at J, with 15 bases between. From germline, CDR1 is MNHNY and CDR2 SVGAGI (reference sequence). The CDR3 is CASSYSPRESSYEQYF. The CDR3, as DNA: TGTGCCAGCAGTTATTCCCCCCGGGAAAGCTCCTACGAGCAGTACTTC.

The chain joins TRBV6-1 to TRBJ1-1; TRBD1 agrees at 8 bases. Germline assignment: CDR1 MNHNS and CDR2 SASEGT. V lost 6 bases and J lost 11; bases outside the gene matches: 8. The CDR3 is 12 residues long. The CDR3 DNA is TGTGCCAGCAGGGGACAGGTGGGAAGGGCTTTCTTT. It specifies CASRGQVGRAFF.

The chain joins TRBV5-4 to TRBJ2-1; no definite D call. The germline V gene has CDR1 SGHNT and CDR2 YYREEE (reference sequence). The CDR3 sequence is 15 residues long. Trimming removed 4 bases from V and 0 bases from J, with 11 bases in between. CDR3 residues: CASSQSLSSYNEQFF. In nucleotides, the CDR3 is TGTGCCAGCAGCCAATCCCTCAGCTCCTACAATGAGCAGTTCTTC.

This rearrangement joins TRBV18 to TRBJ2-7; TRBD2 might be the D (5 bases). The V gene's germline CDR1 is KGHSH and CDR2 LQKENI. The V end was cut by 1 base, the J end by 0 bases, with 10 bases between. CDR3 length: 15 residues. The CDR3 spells CASSPRGATSYEQYF. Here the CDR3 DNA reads TGTGCCAGCTCACCACGGGGAGCGACCTCCTACGAGCAGTACTTC. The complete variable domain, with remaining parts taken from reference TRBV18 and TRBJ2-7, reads NAGVMQNPRHLVRRRGQEARLRCSPMKGHSHVYWYRQLPEEGLKFMVYLQKENIIDESGMPKERFSAEFPKEGPSILRIQQVVRGDSAAYFCASSPRGATSYEQYFGPGTRLTVT.

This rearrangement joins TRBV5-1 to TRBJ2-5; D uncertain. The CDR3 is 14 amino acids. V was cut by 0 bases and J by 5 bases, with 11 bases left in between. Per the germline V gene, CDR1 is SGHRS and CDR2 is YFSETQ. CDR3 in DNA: TGCGCCAGCAGCTTGGGATTGGTCGGGGAGACCCAGTACTTC. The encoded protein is CASSLGLVGETQYF.

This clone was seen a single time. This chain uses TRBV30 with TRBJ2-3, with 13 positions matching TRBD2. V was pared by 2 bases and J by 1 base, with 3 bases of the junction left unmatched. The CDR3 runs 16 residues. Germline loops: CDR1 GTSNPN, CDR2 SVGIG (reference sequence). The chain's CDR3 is CAWSIGLAGGTDTQYF. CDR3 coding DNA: TGTGCCTGGAGTATCGGACTAGCGGGGGGCACAGATACGCAGTATTTT.

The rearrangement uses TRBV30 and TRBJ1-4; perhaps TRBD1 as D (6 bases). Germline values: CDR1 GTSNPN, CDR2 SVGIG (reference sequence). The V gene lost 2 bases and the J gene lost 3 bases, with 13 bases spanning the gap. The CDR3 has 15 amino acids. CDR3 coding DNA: TGTGCCTGGAGTTCCCTCTACAGGGCTAATGAAAAACTGTTTTTT. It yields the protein CAWSSLYRANEKLFF.

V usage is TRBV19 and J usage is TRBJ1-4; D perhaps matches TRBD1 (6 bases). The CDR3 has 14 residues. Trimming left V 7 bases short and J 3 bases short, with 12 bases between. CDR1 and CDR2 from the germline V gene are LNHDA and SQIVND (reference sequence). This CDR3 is CASKQGRANEKLFF. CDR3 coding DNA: TGTGCCAGTAAACAGGGACGGGCTAATGAAAAACTGTTTTTT. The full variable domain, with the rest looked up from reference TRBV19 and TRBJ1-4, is DGGITQSPKYLFRKEGQNVTLSCEQNLNHDAMYWYRQDPGQGLRLIYYSQIVNDFQKGDIAEGYSVSREKKESFPLTVTSAQKNPTAFYLCASKQGRANEKLFFGSGTQLSVL.

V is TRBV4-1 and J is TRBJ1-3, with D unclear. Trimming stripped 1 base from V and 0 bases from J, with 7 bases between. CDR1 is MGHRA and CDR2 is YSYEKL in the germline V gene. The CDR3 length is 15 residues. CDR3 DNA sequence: TGCGCCAGCAGCCAAGCTGACACCTCTGGAAACACCATATATTTT. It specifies CASSQADTSGNTIYF.

DNA of the CDR3: TGCAGCGGTTCCGGTAATGGAAACACCATATATTTT. The encoded protein is CSGSGNGNTIYF. V and J are TRBV29-1 and TRBJ1-3; no reliable D call. CDR3 length: 12 amino acids. Germline CDR1 is SQVTM and CDR2 is ANQGSEA. V lost 7 bases and J 3 bases, leaving 10 bases between the germline ends.

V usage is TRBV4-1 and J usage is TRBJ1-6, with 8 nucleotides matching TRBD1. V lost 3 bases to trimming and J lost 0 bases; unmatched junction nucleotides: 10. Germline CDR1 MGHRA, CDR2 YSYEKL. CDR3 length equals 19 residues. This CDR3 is CASSQTGEAYGSYNSPLHF. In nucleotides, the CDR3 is TGCGCCAGCAGCCAGACAGGGGAAGCATACGGCTCCTATAATTCACCCCTCCACTTT.

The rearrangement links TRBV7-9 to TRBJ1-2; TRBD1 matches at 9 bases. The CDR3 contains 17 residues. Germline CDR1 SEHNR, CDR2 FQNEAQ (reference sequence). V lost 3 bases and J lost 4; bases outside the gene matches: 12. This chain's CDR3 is CASSFRGGQGSGYGYTF. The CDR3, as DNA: TGTGCCAGCAGCTTTAGGGGGGGACAGGGATCGGGCTATGGCTACACCTTC.

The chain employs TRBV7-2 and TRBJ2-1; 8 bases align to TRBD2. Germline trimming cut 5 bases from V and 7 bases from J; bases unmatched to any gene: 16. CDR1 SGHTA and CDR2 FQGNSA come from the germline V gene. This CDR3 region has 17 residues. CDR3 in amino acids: CASSPYGAGGAWNEQFF. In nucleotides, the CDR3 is TGTGCCAGCAGCCCATATGGGGCCGGGGGGGCGTGGAATGAGCAGTTCTTC.

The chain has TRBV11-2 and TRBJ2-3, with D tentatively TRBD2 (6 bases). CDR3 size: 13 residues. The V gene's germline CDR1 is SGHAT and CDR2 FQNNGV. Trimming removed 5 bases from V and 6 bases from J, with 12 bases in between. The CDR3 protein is CASSPQTRDTQYF. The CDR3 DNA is TGTGCCAGCAGCCCCCAGACTAGGGATACGCAGTATTTT.

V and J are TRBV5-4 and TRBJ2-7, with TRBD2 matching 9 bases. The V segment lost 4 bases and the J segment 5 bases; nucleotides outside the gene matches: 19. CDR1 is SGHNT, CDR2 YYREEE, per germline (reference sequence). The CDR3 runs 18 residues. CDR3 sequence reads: CASSGRDSSGLASHEQYF. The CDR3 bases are TGTGCCAGCAGCGGCCGGGACAGCTCGGGACTAGCTTCACACGAGCAGTACTTC.

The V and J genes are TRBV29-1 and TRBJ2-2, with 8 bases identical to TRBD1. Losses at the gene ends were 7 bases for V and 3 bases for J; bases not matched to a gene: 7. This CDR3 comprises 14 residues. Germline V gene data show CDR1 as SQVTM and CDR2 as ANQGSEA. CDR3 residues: CSARTGQDTGELFF. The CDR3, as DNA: TGCAGCGCGAGGACAGGGCAAGACACCGGGGAGCTGTTTTTT.

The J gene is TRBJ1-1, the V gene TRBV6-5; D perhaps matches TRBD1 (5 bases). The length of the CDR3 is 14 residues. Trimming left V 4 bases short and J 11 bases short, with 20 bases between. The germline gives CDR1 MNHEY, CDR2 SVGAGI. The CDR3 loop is CASSSSGAPLGAFF. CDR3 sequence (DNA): TGTGCCAGCAGTTCAAGTGGGGCACCCCTGGGGGCTTTCTTT.

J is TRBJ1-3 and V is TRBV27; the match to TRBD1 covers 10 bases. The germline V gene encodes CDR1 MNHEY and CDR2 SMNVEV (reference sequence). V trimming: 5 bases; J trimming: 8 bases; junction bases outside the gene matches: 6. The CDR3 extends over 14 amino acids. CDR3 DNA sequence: TGTGCCAGCAGTACCCGACAGGGGGCACACACCATATATTTT. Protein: CASSTRQGAHTIYF.

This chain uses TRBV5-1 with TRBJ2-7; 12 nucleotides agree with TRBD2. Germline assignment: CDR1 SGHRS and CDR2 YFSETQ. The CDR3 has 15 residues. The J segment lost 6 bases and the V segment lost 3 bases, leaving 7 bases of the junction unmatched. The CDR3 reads CASSSGLAGSGEQYF. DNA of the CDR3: TGCGCCAGCAGCTCAGGACTAGCGGGGTCCGGCGAGCAGTACTTC.

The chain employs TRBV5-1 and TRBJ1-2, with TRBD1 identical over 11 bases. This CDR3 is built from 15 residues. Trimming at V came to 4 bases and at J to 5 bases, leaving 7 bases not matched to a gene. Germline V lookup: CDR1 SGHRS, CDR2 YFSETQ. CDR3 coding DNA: TGCGCCAGCAGCCCAGGGACAGGGGGACCTTATGGCTACACCTTC. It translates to CASSPGTGGPYGYTF.

DNA of the CDR3: TGTGCCAGCAGCCGAGAAGTACAATCCGGAGCCCTCCACTTT. Protein product: CASSREVQSGALHF. The chain employs TRBV14 and TRBJ1-6; no reliable D call. CDR3 length: 14 amino acids. Germline-derived CDR1 and CDR2 are SGHDN and FVKESK. The V end lost 4 bases, the J end lost 14 bases, and 18 bases lay between the germline ends. Looking up the rest from reference TRBV14 and TRBJ1-6 gives the full variable domain: EAGVTQFPSHSVIEKGQTVTLRCDPISGHDNLYWYRRVMGKEIKFLLHFVKESKQDESGMPNNRFLAERTGGTYSTLKVQPAELEDSGVYFCASSREVQSGALHFGNGTRLTVT.

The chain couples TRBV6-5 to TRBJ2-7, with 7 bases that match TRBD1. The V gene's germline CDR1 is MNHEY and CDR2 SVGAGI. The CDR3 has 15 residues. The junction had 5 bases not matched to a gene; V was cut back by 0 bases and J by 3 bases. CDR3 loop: CASSYSTGVIYEQYF. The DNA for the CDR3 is TGTGCCAGCAGTTACTCTACAGGGGTGATCTACGAGCAGTACTTC.

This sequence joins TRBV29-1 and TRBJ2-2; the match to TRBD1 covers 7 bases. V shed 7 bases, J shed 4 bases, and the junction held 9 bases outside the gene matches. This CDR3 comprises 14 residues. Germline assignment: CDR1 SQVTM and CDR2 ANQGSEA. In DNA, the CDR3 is TGCAGCGGCCGGACAGGAGTGGGCACCGGGGAGCTGTTTTTT. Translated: CSGRTGVGTGELFF.

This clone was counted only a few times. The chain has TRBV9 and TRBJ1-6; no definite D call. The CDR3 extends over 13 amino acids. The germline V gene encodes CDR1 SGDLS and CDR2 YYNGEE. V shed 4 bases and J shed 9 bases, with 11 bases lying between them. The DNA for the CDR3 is TGTGCCAGCAGCCCCACCATTAGTTCACCCCTCCACTTT. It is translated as CASSPTISSPLHF.